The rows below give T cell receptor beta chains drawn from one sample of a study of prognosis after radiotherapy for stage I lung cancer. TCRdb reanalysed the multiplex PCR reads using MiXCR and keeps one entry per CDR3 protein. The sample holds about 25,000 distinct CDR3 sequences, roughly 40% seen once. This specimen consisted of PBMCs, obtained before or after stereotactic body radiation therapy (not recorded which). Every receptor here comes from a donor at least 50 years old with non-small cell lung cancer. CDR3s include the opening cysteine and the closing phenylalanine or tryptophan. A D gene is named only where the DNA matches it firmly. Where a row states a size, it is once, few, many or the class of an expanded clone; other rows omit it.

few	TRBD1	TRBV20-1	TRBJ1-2	CSARDTSGQAYYGYTF	TGCAGTGCTAGAGATACCTCTGGACAGGCATACTATGGCTACACCTTC
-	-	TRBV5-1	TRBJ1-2	CASSLDTGTRGYTF	TGCGCCAGCAGCCTTGATACAGGGACGAGGGGCTACACCTTC
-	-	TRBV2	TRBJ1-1	CASITLVSLLNTEAFF	TGTGCCAGCATCACTCTAGTGAGCTTGCTGAACACTGAAGCTTTCTTT
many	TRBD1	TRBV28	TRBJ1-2	CASRIGQGGRGYTF	TGTGCCAGCAGAATCGGACAGGGGGGTAGGGGCTACACCTTC
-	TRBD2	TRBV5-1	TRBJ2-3	CASTLLAATDTQYF	TGCGCCAGCACACTTCTAGCGGCCACAGATACGCAGTATTTT
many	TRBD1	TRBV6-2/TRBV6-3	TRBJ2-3	CASSYPIRTGASTDTQYF	TGTGCCAGCAGTTACCCAATTAGAACAGGGGCCAGCACAGATACGCAGTATTTT
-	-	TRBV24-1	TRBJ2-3	CATAGSTDTQYF	TGTGCCACCGCTGGTTCCACAGATACGCAGTATTTT
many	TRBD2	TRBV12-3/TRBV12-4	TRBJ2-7	CASSSSPGLAGVGEQYF	TGTGCCAGCAGTTCCTCCCCGGGACTAGCGGGAGTAGGTGAGCAGTACTTC
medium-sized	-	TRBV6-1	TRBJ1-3	CASRKLGQQGGNTIYF	TGTGCCAGCAGGAAATTAGGACAGCAAGGAGGAAACACCATATATTTT
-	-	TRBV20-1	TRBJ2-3	CSALLSSGLTDTQYF	TGCAGTGCTCTCCTCAGTAGCGGTCTCACAGATACGCAGTATTTT
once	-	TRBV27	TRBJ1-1	CASSLSTNLNTEAFF	TGTGCCAGCAGTTTATCCACCAACTTGAACACTGAAGCTTTCTTT
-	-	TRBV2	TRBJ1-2	CASSFDIGYTF	TGTGCCAGCAGCTTTGACATTGGCTACACCTTC
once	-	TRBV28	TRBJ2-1	CASSFEPSKVEQFF	TGTGCCAGCAGTTTTGAGCCCTCCAAGGTAGAGCAGTTCTTC
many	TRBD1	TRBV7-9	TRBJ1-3	CASSQGQGGNTIYF	TGTGCCAGCAGTCAGGGACAGGGTGGAAACACCATATATTTT
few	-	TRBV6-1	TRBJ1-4	CASSQPWGGGGDEKLFF	TGTGCCAGCAGTCAGCCTTGGGGTGGGGGGGGAGATGAAAAACTGTTTTTT
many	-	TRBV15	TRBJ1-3	CATSSPHSFSGNTIYF	TGTGCCACCAGCAGTCCTCATAGCTTCTCTGGAAACACCATATATTTT
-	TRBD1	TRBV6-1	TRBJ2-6	CASSSRGQSSSGANVLTF	TGTGCCAGCAGCTCTAGGGGACAGTCCTCCTCTGGGGCCAACGTCCTGACTTTC
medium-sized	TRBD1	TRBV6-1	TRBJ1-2	CASTPVTGTGGYGYTF	TGTGCCAGCACTCCCGTCACCGGGACAGGGGGCTATGGCTACACCTTC
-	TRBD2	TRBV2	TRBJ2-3	CASSDGRLAWADTQYF	TGTGCCAGCAGTGACGGCCGACTAGCGTGGGCAGATACGCAGTATTTT
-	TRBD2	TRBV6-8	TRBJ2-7	CATDRALAEAEYEQYF	TGTGCCACCGACCGGGCACTAGCGGAAGCGGAGTACGAGCAGTACTTC
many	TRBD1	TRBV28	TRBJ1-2	CASRGDRGYGYTF	TGTGCCAGCAGAGGGGACAGGGGGTATGGCTACACCTTC
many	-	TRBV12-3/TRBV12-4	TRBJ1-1	CASRIGGTNGEAFF	TGTGCCAGCAGGATAGGGGGGACAAATGGTGAAGCTTTCTTT
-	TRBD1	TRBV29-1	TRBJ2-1	CSVVNRDRAYNEQFF	TGCAGCGTTGTGAACCGGGACAGGGCCTACAATGAGCAGTTCTTC
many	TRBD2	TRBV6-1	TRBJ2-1	CASSRKGTSGYNEQFF	TGTGCCAGCAGCCGAAAAGGGACTAGCGGCTACAATGAGCAGTTCTTC
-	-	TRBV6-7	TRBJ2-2	CASSLLPAITGELFF	TGTGCCAGCAGTTTACTTCCCGCAATCACCGGGGAGCTGTTTTTT
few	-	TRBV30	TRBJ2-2	CAWRYTGELFF	TGTGCCTGGAGATACACCGGGGAGCTGTTTTTT
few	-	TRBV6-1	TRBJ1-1	CASHSEAEAFF	TGTGCCAGCCACTCTGAGGCTGAAGCTTTCTTT
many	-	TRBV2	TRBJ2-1	CASSDISVYNEQFF	TGTGCCAGCAGTGACATTAGCGTCTACAATGAGCAGTTCTTC
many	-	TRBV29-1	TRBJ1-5	CSVGQSFAQPQHF	TGCAGCGTTGGGCAGAGTTTCGCCCAGCCCCAGCATTTT
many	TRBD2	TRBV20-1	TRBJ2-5	CSAPRGAGSQETQYF	TGCAGTGCTCCCCGTGGAGCGGGAAGCCAAGAGACCCAGTACTTC